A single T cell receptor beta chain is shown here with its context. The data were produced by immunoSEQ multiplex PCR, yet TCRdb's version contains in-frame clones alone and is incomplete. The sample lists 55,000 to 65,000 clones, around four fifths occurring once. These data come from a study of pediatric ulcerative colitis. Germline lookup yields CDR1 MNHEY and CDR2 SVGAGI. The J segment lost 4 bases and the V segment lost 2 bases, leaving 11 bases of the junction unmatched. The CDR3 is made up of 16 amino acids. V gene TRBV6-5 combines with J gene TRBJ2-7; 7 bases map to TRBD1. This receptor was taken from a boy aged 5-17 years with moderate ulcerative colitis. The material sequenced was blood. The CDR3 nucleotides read TGTGCCAGCAGTTACCACGTACAGGGGAACTTTTACGAGCAGTACTTC. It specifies CASSYHVQGNFYEQYF.